This TCR beta chain comes out of a study of cytomegalovirus exposure and HLA in healthy donors. Study-wide results and caveats: It was found in a later analysis that first-cohort TCR clusters tended to co-occur in the 90 to 150 validation repertoires.

This clone was seen more than once but under ten times. Its target is unknown. The CDR3 runs to 13 residues. Germline V gene lookup returns CDR1 MNHNY and CDR2 SVGAGI (reference sequence). The V gene end was trimmed by 10 bases and the J gene end by 4 bases; junction bases not matched to a gene: 6. Sequencing used immunoSEQ multiplex PCR; TCRdb keeps in-frame clones, though not all of them. The table records 30,000 to 40,000 clones, just under 95% of them present only once. The TCR was taken from a young man in good health and CMV-seronegative. Sequencing used PBMCs. The V gene is TRBV6-6, the J gene TRBJ2-5, with 10 bases lining up with TRBD1. The CDR3 here is CATATGGVETQYF. The CDR3 coding sequence is TGTGCCACCGCGACAGGGGGCGTAGAGACCCAGTACTTC.